These 16 T cell receptor beta chains share one sample of origin, sequenced in a study of blood T cell repertoires in COVID-19. Repertoires were generated with immunoSEQ multiplex PCR, while TCRdb's copy carries only in-frame clones and drops some. The sample records roughly 300,000 clones, approximately 91% being singletons. The source material was PBMCs or T cells enriched from blood (not recorded which). The receptors shown here come from a woman between 35 and 50 years old with acute COVID-19.

The V and J genes are TRBV28 and TRBJ1-4; D gene unclear. V lost 1 base, J lost 8 bases, and 8 bases lay in between. This CDR3 spans 13 amino acids. The germline CDR1 and CDR2 sequences are MDHEN and SYDVKM. In DNA form, the CDR3 reads TGTGCCAGCAGTTTATCCGGTCGCGAAAAACTGTTTTTT. This sequence encodes CASSLSGREKLFF.

The V call is TRBV18, the J call TRBJ1-1; D is unresolved. The V gene's germline CDR1 is KGHSH and CDR2 LQKENI. The CDR3 covers 14 residues. Trimming left V 1 base short and J 1 base short, with 7 bases between. The CDR3 loop reads CASSPQRGNTEAFF. CDR3 DNA sequence: TGTGCCAGCTCACCACAGAGAGGGAACACTGAAGCTTTCTTT.

V and J are TRBV10-3 and TRBJ2-7; D not certain. V was cut by 7 bases and J by 6 bases, with 19 bases left in between. The CDR3 is 14 residues long. Germline V gene lookup returns CDR1 ENHRY and CDR2 SYGVKD. CDR3 bases: TGTGCCATCAACCCCGGATCCACAGCCCTCGAGCAGTACTTC. It translates to CAINPGSTALEQYF.

The table lists this clone with a count of one. V and J are TRBV4-3 and TRBJ1-1; unclear D gene. CDR1 is LGHNA, CDR2 YSLEER, per germline. The CDR3 has 15 amino acids. V lost 0 bases and J lost 5, with 13 bases in between. CDR3 DNA sequence: TGCGCCAGCAGCCAAGATAGCTGGCGGATTACTGAAGCTTTCTTT. Protein product: CASSQDSWRITEAFF.

V is TRBV2 and J is TRBJ2-1; 11 nucleotides match TRBD2. Trimming cost V 6 bases and J 5 bases; bases outside gene matches: 9. Germline loops: CDR1 SNHLY, CDR2 FYNNEI. The CDR3 totals 16 residues. CDR3 region: CASSLHPSGRNNEQFF. DNA of the CDR3: TGTGCCAGCAGCCTACACCCTAGCGGGAGGAACAATGAGCAGTTCTTC.

The CDR3: CASRATESSYNSPLHF. CDR3 bases: TGTGCCAGCAGGGCGACGGAGAGCTCCTATAATTCACCCCTCCACTTT. The chain links TRBV3-1 (or the pseudogene TRBV3-2) to TRBJ1-6, with no clear D. The CDR3 consists of 16 residues. Looked up from germline, CDR1 is LGHDT and CDR2 is YNNKEL (reference sequence). V was shortened by 6 bases and J by 0 bases, with 12 bases between the two germline ends.

CDR3 DNA: TGTGCCAGTTCGGGGGGGCATGGCTATGGCTACACCTTC. The encoded protein is CASSGGHGYGYTF. The rearrangement uses TRBV19 and TRBJ1-2, with D perhaps TRBD1 (6 bases). The CDR3 is 13 residues long. Germline loops: CDR1 LNHDA, CDR2 SQIVND (reference sequence). V shed 8 bases and J shed 4 bases, with 14 bases lying between them.

The chain's CDR3 is CASTPSGQGSETQYF. The CDR3, as DNA: TGTGCCAGCACCCCATCGGGACAGGGATCAGAGACCCAGTACTTC. The chain uses TRBV28 and TRBJ2-5; 9 positions agree with TRBD1. Germline assignment: CDR1 MDHEN and CDR2 SYDVKM. Germline trimming cut 7 bases from V and 4 bases from J; bases unmatched to any gene: 10. CDR3 length: 15 residues. The full variable domain, rest sourced from reference TRBV28 and TRBJ2-5, is DVKVTQSSRYLVKRTGEKVFLECVQDMDHENMFWYRQDPGLGLRLIYFSYDVKMKEKGDIPEGYSVSREKKERFSLILESASTNQTSMYLCASTPSGQGSETQYFGPGTRLLVL.

The chain couples TRBV11-2 to TRBJ1-2; 7 bases are shared with TRBD1. Germline V gene lookup returns CDR1 SGHAT and CDR2 FQNNGV. There are 13 residues in the CDR3. The J segment lost 8 bases and the V segment lost 5 bases, leaving 8 bases of the junction unmatched. CDR3 DNA sequence: TGTGCCAGCAGCCCCCGACAGGGAGAGGGCTACACCTTC. Protein sequence: CASSPRQGEGYTF.

The V call is TRBV4-1, the J call TRBJ2-1; 9 bases line up with TRBD2. This CDR3 contains 17 residues. V was pared by 0 bases and J by 4 bases, with 7 bases of the junction left unmatched. Germline V CDR1 and CDR2: MGHRA, YSYEKL. The CDR3 sequence: CASSQDPLAGRYNEQFF. DNA for the CDR3: TGCGCCAGCAGCCAAGATCCCCTAGCGGGGCGATACAATGAGCAGTTCTTC.

To note about this clone: Different DNA sequences within this sample yield the same CDR3. The DNA of the CDR3 is TGTGCCAGCAGAGGGACAGGCAATCAGCCCCAGCATTTT. Protein sequence: CASRGTGNQPQHF. This rearrangement joins TRBV2 to TRBJ1-5; 7 nucleotides agree with TRBD1. The length of the CDR3 is 13 residues. CDR1 is SNHLY and CDR2 is FYNNEI in the germline V gene. J gave up 2 bases and V 6 bases, and 1 base lay outside the gene matches.

This sequence joins TRBV18 and TRBJ2-1, with 10 nucleotides matching TRBD2. Trimming at V came to 0 bases and at J to 4 bases, leaving 6 bases not matched to a gene. CDR1 KGHSH and CDR2 LQKENI come from the germline V gene. The CDR3 length is 17 residues. In nucleotides, the CDR3 is TGTGCCAGCTCACCACCGCTCGTTAGCGGGAGGTACAATGAGCAGTTCTTC. Protein: CASSPPLVSGRYNEQFF.

This clone was observed once. The V call is TRBV12-3 or TRBV12-4, the J call TRBJ1-1, with D uncertain. V lost 0 bases and J 8 bases, leaving 10 bases between the germline ends. CDR3 length: 13 residues. CDR3 sequence reads: CASSLANRVEAFF. The CDR3 DNA is TGTGCCAGCAGTTTAGCGAACCGGGTCGAAGCTTTCTTT.

CDR3 coding DNA: TGTGCCAGCAGCTCCCGACAGGTCGGGGAGCTGTTTTTT. This sequence encodes CASSSRQVGELFF. V and J are TRBV7-2 and TRBJ2-2; D is perhaps TRBD1 (6 bases). This CDR3 comprises 13 residues. Per germline, CDR1 SGHTA and CDR2 FQGNSA. Deletions cut 4 bases from V and 7 bases from J, with 10 bases between. The full variable domain, its missing parts supplied by reference TRBV7-2 and TRBJ2-2, is GAGVSQSPSNKVTEKGKDVELRCDPISGHTALYWYRQSLGQGLEFLIYFQGNSAPDKSGLPSDRFSAERTGGSVSTLTIQRTQQEDSAVYLCASSSRQVGELFFGEGSRLTVL.

The rearrangement uses TRBV28 and TRBJ1-6; 9 bases fit TRBD1. CDR3 size: 15 residues. From germline, CDR1 is MDHEN and CDR2 SYDVKM. V gave up 5 bases and J gave up 7 bases; unmatched junction bases: 6. The CDR3 here is CASSPRQGGNSPLHF. The CDR3 coding sequence is TGTGCCAGCAGTCCTCGACAGGGGGGGAATTCACCCCTCCACTTT.

A few counts support this clone. V and J are TRBV29-1 and TRBJ1-1; tentatively, D is TRBD1 (6 bases). Trimming took off 7 bases at V and 4 bases at J, with 13 bases between the two ends. The CDR3 has 12 amino acids. The germline CDR1 and CDR2 sequences are SQVTM and ANQGSEA. The CDR3 nucleotides read TGCAGCGGCGGGGGCGAGGGCACTGAAGCTTTCTTT. Protein product: CSGGGEGTEAFF. The whole variable domain, remainder taken from reference TRBV29-1 and TRBJ1-1, is SAVISQKPSRDICQRGTSLTIQCQVDSQVTMMFWYRQQPGQSLTLIATANQGSEATYESGFVIDKFPISRPNLTFSTLTVSNMSPEDSSIYLCSGGGEGTEAFFGQGTRLTVV.